This T cell receptor beta chain is from a study of T cells in Graves' hyperthyroidism and ophthalmopathy. Diagnosis of hyperthyroidism was new in patients aged 18 to 65, and its duration was under 2 months. Extraction of PBMCs used under 13 ml of fresh peripheral blood. Amplified TCR beta CDR3 regions came from RNA transcripts. Researchers ran a first-round RT-PCR on the TCR CDR3 using the HTBI primer set. MiXCR was run by TCRdb on the multiplex PCR reads, yielding one entry per CDR3 protein. This table holds some 620,000 distinct CDR3 sequences, around 15% found once. In its sample, this clonotype was seen a few times. The length of the CDR3 is 15 residues. V dropped 5 bases and J dropped 4; count of bases not matched to a gene: 5. Germline-derived CDR1 and CDR2 are MNHEY and SMNVEV (reference sequence).

What was sequenced was blood. This sequence was found in a woman in her twenties or thirties with Graves' hyperthyroidism. The rearrangement links TRBV27 to TRBJ1-4; 9 nucleotides agree with TRBD1. The CDR3 loop reads CASSPGTGLNEKLFF. The CDR3 DNA reads TGTGCCAGCAGTCCCGGGACAGGGCTTAATGAAAAACTGTTTTTT.